Listed below are T cell receptor beta chains from one sample, sequenced in a study of identical twins. Each CDR3 protein is one row after TCRdb ran MiXCR on the 5' RACE reads. The sample gives fewer than 650,000 distinct CDR3 sequences, around 7.4% of which show up once; about 1.5% is in the top ten. This same sample was also part of a study on yellow fever vaccine responses in identical twins.

The sequenced material came from PBMCs. The receptor set was obtained from a woman aged 18-35 years in good health. Each CDR3 is given with its conserved first and last residue. Fields, in order: clone size, CDR3 length, J gene, D gene, V gene, CDR3 protein, CDR3 DNA. A D gene is named only where the DNA matches it firmly. Clone size appears in some rows only: once, few, many, or a class for an expanded clone.

few	14	TRBJ1-6	NA	TRBV6-4	CASSQGKLNSPLHF	TGTGCCAGCAGCCAGGGAAAGCTTAATTCACCCCTCCACTTT
NA	16	TRBJ1-6	TRBD1	TRBV12-3/TRBV12-4	CASSPTTGLNNSPLHF	TGTGCCAGCAGTCCGACGACAGGGCTGAATAATTCACCCCTCCACTTT
few	13	TRBJ1-2	NA	TRBV6-1	CASSRGRSYGYTF	TGTGCCAGCAGCCGGGGACGGAGCTATGGCTACACCTTC
NA	16	TRBJ2-1	TRBD2	TRBV15	CATSRGSGGSYNEQFF	TGTGCCACCAGCAGAGGGTCGGGAGGCTCTTACAATGAGCAGTTCTTC
NA	14	TRBJ2-7	NA	TRBV3-1	CASSPLPRGSEQYF	TGTGCCAGCAGCCCCCTTCCCAGGGGAAGCGAGCAGTACTTC
many	13	TRBJ2-3	TRBD2	TRBV20-1	CSASAGGADTQYF	TGCAGTGCTTCGGCCGGGGGGGCGGATACGCAGTATTTT
once	17	TRBJ2-5	TRBD1	TRBV20-1	CSARDWGQKPKRETQYF	TGCAGTGCTAGAGATTGGGGACAGAAACCCAAAAGAGAGACCCAGTACTTC
NA	14	TRBJ1-2	TRBD1	TRBV19	CASSIKGAGYGYTF	TGTGCCAGTAGTATTAAGGGGGCTGGCTATGGCTACACCTTC
NA	14	TRBJ2-7	NA	TRBV11-2	CASSLEAGSYEQYF	TGTGCCAGCAGCTTAGAGGCGGGGTCCTACGAGCAGTACTTC
few	16	TRBJ2-7	TRBD2	TRBV6-2/TRBV6-3	CASSLKSLAGVREQYF	TGTGCCAGCAGCCTTAAATCACTAGCGGGAGTGAGAGAGCAGTACTTC
NA	16	TRBJ2-3	TRBD2	TRBV29-1	CSVVRTSGLSTDTQYF	TGCAGCGTTGTTCGGACTAGCGGACTTAGCACAGATACGCAGTATTTT
many	14	TRBJ1-1	TRBD1	TRBV27	CASRKGQANTEAFF	TGTGCCAGCAGAAAAGGACAGGCGAACACTGAAGCTTTCTTT
NA	20	TRBJ2-4	TRBD2	TRBV20-1	CSARDPTGGSGGTAKNFQYF	TGCAGTGCTAGAGATCCGACGGGAGGGTCAGGAGGAACGGCCAAAAACTTTCAGTACTTC
many	14	TRBJ2-1	TRBD2	TRBV5-5	CASTPGAGHNEQFF	TGTGCCAGCACTCCGGGAGCGGGGCACAATGAGCAGTTCTTC
many	13	TRBJ2-5	TRBD2	TRBV29-1	CSVDQAGVETQYF	TGCAGCGTTGACCAAGCGGGAGTGGAGACCCAGTACTTC
many	19	TRBJ2-1	NA	TRBV4-2	CASSQETIWGGVTPDEQFF	TGTGCCAGCAGCCAAGAAACGATTTGGGGCGGGGTCACCCCGGATGAGCAGTTCTTC
many	18	TRBJ1-1	TRBD1	TRBV12-3/TRBV12-4	CASSPLTTGVWLNTEAFF	TGTGCCAGCAGCCCGCTTACGACAGGGGTATGGTTGAACACTGAAGCTTTCTTT
NA	14	TRBJ2-6	NA	TRBV7-9	CASSWISGANVLTF	TGTGCCAGCAGCTGGATCTCTGGGGCCAACGTCCTGACTTTC
NA	14	TRBJ2-7	TRBD1	TRBV18	CASSPPRTGFEQYF	TGTGCCAGCTCACCACCGAGGACAGGGTTCGAGCAGTACTTC
many	16	TRBJ2-3	NA	TRBV11-1	CASSPLGKTIGDTQYF	TGTGCCAGCAGCCCCCTCGGGAAGACTATCGGAGATACGCAGTATTTT
few	14	TRBJ2-5	NA	TRBV14	CASSRVTFGETQYF	TGTGCCAGCAGCCGGGTTACATTTGGGGAGACCCAGTACTTC
many	13	TRBJ2-7	TRBD1	TRBV20-1	CSARPGQSYEQYF	TGCAGTGCTAGACCGGGACAGTCCTACGAGCAGTACTTC
NA	14	TRBJ1-6	NA	TRBV12-3/TRBV12-4	CASSFSGINSPLHF	TGTGCCAGCAGTTTTTCGGGGATTAATTCACCCCTCCACTTT
many	15	TRBJ2-7	TRBD2	TRBV4-2	CASSQILAVAYEQYF	TGTGCCAGCAGCCAGATACTAGCGGTTGCCTACGAGCAGTACTTC
NA	11	TRBJ2-1	NA	TRBV7-9	CASSPVGGQFF	TGTGCCAGCAGCCCAGTCGGGGGGCAGTTCTTC
many	14	TRBJ1-1	NA	TRBV7-9	CASSLTGRGTEAFF	TGTGCCAGCAGCCTCACAGGGAGGGGCACTGAAGCTTTCTTT
few	15	TRBJ2-1	TRBD2	TRBV12-3/TRBV12-4	CASSPAGLAIGEQFF	TGTGCCAGCAGTCCTGCGGGACTAGCCATCGGTGAGCAGTTCTTC
NA	15	TRBJ1-2	TRBD1	TRBV6-5	CASSYGDRMSYGYTF	TGTGCCAGCAGTTACGGGGACAGAATGTCCTATGGCTACACCTTC
few	14	TRBJ2-7	TRBD1	TRBV12-3/TRBV12-4	CASRLQGFKGEQYF	TGTGCCAGCAGACTACAGGGGTTTAAAGGCGAGCAGTACTTC
NA	16	TRBJ2-1	NA	TRBV18	CASSPPALEIINEQFF	TGTGCCAGCTCACCACCGGCGCTAGAGATAATCAATGAGCAGTTCTTC
few	16	TRBJ2-5	NA	TRBV7-9	CASRAPRGPKKETQYF	TGTGCCAGCAGGGCACCTAGGGGTCCGAAGAAAGAGACCCAGTACTTC
few	16	TRBJ2-1	TRBD2	TRBV7-3	CASSKSGLAGYNEQFF	TGTGCCAGCAGCAAGAGCGGACTAGCGGGATACAATGAGCAGTTCTTC
few	14	TRBJ1-4	NA	TRBV12-3/TRBV12-4	CASSSTGANEKLFF	TGTGCCAGCAGTTCTACAGGCGCTAATGAAAAACTGTTTTTT
NA	13	TRBJ1-1	TRBD1	TRBV11-2	CASSSGQGVEAFF	TGTGCCAGCAGCTCTGGGCAGGGGGTTGAAGCTTTCTTT
NA	12	TRBJ2-5	TRBD2	TRBV29-1	CSVATSEETQYF	TGCAGCGTGGCCACTAGCGAAGAGACCCAGTACTTC
many	21	TRBJ2-1	TRBD2	TRBV12-3/TRBV12-4	CASSLISGLAGGIVYRNEQFF	TGTGCCAGCAGTTTGATCTCCGGACTAGCGGGAGGGATAGTCTATCGGAATGAGCAGTTCTTC
many	15	TRBJ2-3	TRBD1	TRBV7-7	CASSLEQGGADTQYF	TGTGCCAGCAGCTTAGAACAGGGGGGCGCAGATACGCAGTATTTT
NA	16	TRBJ2-3	TRBD1	TRBV5-1	CASSPYGQGYTDTQYF	TGCGCCAGCAGCCCATATGGACAGGGGTACACAGATACGCAGTATTTT
few	12	TRBJ1-4	NA	TRBV20-1	CSAPISGEKLFF	TGCAGTGCTCCCATCTCGGGGGAAAAACTGTTTTTT
NA	15	TRBJ1-5	NA	TRBV5-6	CASSFTRQPHQPQHF	TGTGCCAGCAGCTTTACGAGACAACCGCATCAGCCCCAGCATTTT